Listed here are 23 T cell receptor beta chains from one sample, sequenced in a study of T-cell reconstitution after alpha-beta-depleted transplantation in children. This sample's TCRbeta library carried unique molecular identifier barcodes. From the PCR reads, TCRdb called clonotypes with MiXCR, one entry per CDR3 protein. The table includes roughly 400,000 distinct CDR3 sequences, 43% detected once. The specimen comprised PBMCs, sampled before TCRalphabeta/CD19-depleted stem cell transplant. Receptor source: a girl aged 2 to 9 with aplastic anemia, due to receive a stem cell transplant.

This clonotype has a count of ten or more. This chain links TRBV11-3 with TRBJ2-2; 14 bases fit TRBD2. The CDR3 runs to 16 residues. The V gene's germline CDR1 is SGHNT and CDR2 YENEEA. J gave up 7 bases and V 5 bases, and 6 bases lay outside the gene matches. The CDR3 DNA sequence: TGTGCCAGCAGCCCCGGGACTAGCGGGAGAAGCGGGGAGCTGTTTTTT. It is translated as CASSPGTSGRSGELFF.

This clonotype was recorded at least ten times. The chain joins TRBV5-1 to TRBJ2-3; D is perhaps TRBD2 (5 bases). CDR1 and CDR2 from the germline V gene are SGHRS and YFSETQ. The CDR3 has 15 amino acids. V lost 0 bases and J 0 bases, leaving 8 bases between the germline ends. The CDR3 sequence is CASSLVGGSTDTQYF. The DNA of the CDR3 is TGCGCCAGCAGCTTGGTAGGCGGGAGCACAGATACGCAGTATTTT.

In the case of this clonotype: The final CDR3 position lacks the conserved phenylalanine or tryptophan, pointing to a likely read error. It is unclear where the CDR3 begins or ends on the DNA, so no DNA is shown, and the CDR3 is as TCRdb lists it. The rearrangement uses TRBV2 and TRBJ2-5; the table calls TRBD2, which could not be checked here. Including both end residues, the CDR3 is 12 amino acids long. CDR1 SNHLY and CDR2 FYNNEI come from the germline V gene. The CDR3 here is CASSEARSGWYL.

The chain is built from TRBV12-3 or TRBV12-4 and TRBJ2-2, with TRBD1 matching 8 bases. V lost 7 bases, J lost 1 base, and 8 bases stayed unmatched. This CDR3 has 16 amino acids. The DNA for the CDR3 is TGTGCCAGCACCCCCTGGGACAGGCTGAACACCGGGGAGCTGTTTTTT. It specifies CASTPWDRLNTGELFF.

The rearrangement links TRBV6-5 to TRBJ2-4; 10 bases line up with TRBD1. J gave up 6 bases and V 4 bases, and 9 bases lay outside the gene matches. CDR1 MNHEY and CDR2 SVGAGI come from the germline V gene. This CDR3 comprises 16 residues. The CDR3 protein is CASSSGYGTGVNIQYF. In DNA form, the CDR3 reads TGTGCCAGCAGTTCGGGGTACGGGACAGGGGTAAACATTCAGTACTTC.

This clonotype came up a few times. The rearrangement joins TRBV14 to TRBJ2-1, with a weak D call TRBD1 (6 bases). Germline CDR1 reads SGHDN; CDR2 reads FVKESK. The CDR3 runs 17 residues. V was pared by 3 bases and J by 2 bases, with 17 bases between. Here the CDR3 reads CASSQETRGSPYNEQFF. The CDR3 region has the DNA TGTGCCAGCAGCCAGGAAACCAGGGGTAGCCCCTACAATGAGCAGTTCTTC.

The chain links TRBV10-3 to TRBJ2-3; no definite D call. V lost 4 bases, J lost 8 bases, and 16 bases lay in between. The V gene's germline CDR1 is ENHRY and CDR2 SYGVKD. This CDR3 is 14 amino acids long. CDR3 sequence: CAISASSGSVTQYF. The CDR3 region has the DNA TGTGCCATCAGTGCGTCCTCAGGATCCGTTACGCAGTATTTT.

This clonotype was observed many times. CDR3 DNA: TGCAGTGCCGTTACAGGGGGGTATAATTCACCCCTCCACTTT. Translating gives CSAVTGGYNSPLHF. This rearrangement joins TRBV20-1 to TRBJ1-6, with 8 positions matching TRBD1. Per germline, CDR1 DFQATT and CDR2 SNEGSKA (reference sequence). The CDR3 contains 14 residues. The V and J ends lost 6 bases and 4 bases, in that order; junction bases with no gene match: 5.

The chain uses TRBV7-6 and TRBJ2-1; 11 positions match TRBD2. V lost 3 bases and J lost 5; bases outside the gene matches: 6. Germline loops: CDR1 SGHVS, CDR2 FNYEAQ. This CDR3 comprises 16 residues. The chain's CDR3 is CASSFETGLADNEQFF. DNA for the CDR3: TGTGCCAGCAGCTTTGAGACGGGACTAGCGGACAATGAGCAGTTCTTC.

The rearrangement uses TRBV25-1 and TRBJ2-3; the D is unclear. Germline V gene lookup returns CDR1 MGHDK and CDR2 SYGVNS. The V gene lost 4 bases and the J gene lost 2 bases, with 10 bases spanning the gap. This CDR3 is built from 14 residues. CDR3 residues: CASSGDGYTDTQYF. CDR3 in DNA: TGTGCCAGCAGTGGTGACGGCTACACAGATACGCAGTATTTT. The entire variable domain, with the rest obtained from reference TRBV25-1 and TRBJ2-3, is as follows: EADIYQTPRYLVIGTGKKITLECSQTMGHDKMYWYQQDPGMELHLIHYSYGVNSTEKGDLSSESTVSRIRTEHFPLTLESARPSHTSQYLCASSGDGYTDTQYFGPGTRLTVL.

This clonotype was found many times. The chain employs TRBV4-1 and TRBJ2-1; D might be TRBD1 (6 bases). Germline CDR1 is MGHRA and CDR2 is YSYEKL. This CDR3 comprises 15 residues. With 4 bases removed from V and 5 bases from J, the gap between germline ends came to 15 bases. The CDR3 DNA reads TGCGCCAGCAGCCTTGACGGACAGCCCCACAATGAGCAGTTCTTC. Translation gives CASSLDGQPHNEQFF.

This clonotype was found a few times. V and J are TRBV2 and TRBJ2-7; tentatively, D is TRBD1 (6 bases). V dropped 6 bases and J dropped 0 bases, with 15 bases sitting between them. This CDR3 comprises 15 residues. In germline, CDR1 is SNHLY, CDR2 FYNNEI. The CDR3 DNA reads as TGTGCCAGCAGCGATCCCGGGACATTCTCCTACGAGCAGTACTTC. Translated, it gives CASSDPGTFSYEQYF. The whole variable domain, remainder taken from reference TRBV2 and TRBJ2-7, is EPEVTQTPSHQVTQMGQEVILRCVPISNHLYFYWYRQILGQKVEFLVSFYNNEISEKSEIFDDQFSVERPDGSNFTLKIRSTKLEDSAMYFCASSDPGTFSYEQYFGPGTRLTVT.

Concerning this clonotype itself: The junction does not match germline at one end; this may be a read error. The rearrangement joins TRBV5-6 to TRBJ2-1; the D gene is possibly TRBD2 (6 bases). The germline CDR1 and CDR2 sequences are SGHDT and YYEEEE. The CDR3 is made up of 15 amino acids. DNA for the CDR3: TGTGCCAGCAGTTTGGTGGGGGATGGAGGGGATGAGCAGTTCTTC. This sequence encodes CASSLVGDGGDEQFF.

This clonotype was seen only a few times. The chain links TRBV20-1 to TRBJ2-4; a weak D match, TRBD2 (5 bases). This CDR3 contains 17 residues. The V and J ends lost 3 bases and 0 bases respectively, with 18 bases between them. Germline CDR1 is DFQATT and CDR2 is SNEGSKA (reference sequence). This CDR3 reads CSASGVHYFLAKNIQYF. CDR3 sequence (DNA): TGCAGTGCTAGCGGGGTACATTATTTTCTAGCCAAAAACATTCAGTACTTC.

The genes are TRBV28 and TRBJ1-5; D gene ambiguous. Trimming stripped 4 bases from V and 5 bases from J, with 9 bases between. The CDR3 loop spans 13 amino acids. Germline CDR1 is MDHEN and CDR2 is SYDVKM. The CDR3 spells CASSSEPYQPQHF. The DNA for the CDR3 is TGTGCCAGCAGTTCCGAACCTTATCAGCCCCAGCATTTT.

This chain joins TRBV20-1 and TRBJ2-7; D remains ambiguous. Per the germline V gene, CDR1 is DFQATT and CDR2 is SNEGSKA (reference sequence). The CDR3 contains 14 residues. With 7 bases removed from V and 0 bases from J, the gap between germline ends came to 16 bases. CDR3 coding DNA: TGCAGTGGATCCTCGTTCACCCGCTCCTACGAGCAGTACTTC. It translates to CSGSSFTRSYEQYF.

This clonotype has a handful of counts. The rearrangement joins TRBV6-1 to TRBJ2-1; 9 bases are a match to TRBD2. Germline-derived CDR1 and CDR2 are MNHNS and SASEGT. V trimming: 5 bases; J trimming: 2 bases; junction bases outside the gene matches: 4. The CDR3 loop spans 15 amino acids. DNA for the CDR3: TGTGCCAGCAGTCGTCTAGCGGGAACCTACAATGAGCAGTTCTTC. Protein sequence: CASSRLAGTYNEQFF.

This clonotype turned up a few times. The chain links TRBV4-2 to TRBJ1-5; D uncertain. This CDR3 spans 15 amino acids. Trimming removed 0 bases at V and 2 bases at J, with 8 bases between. Germline-derived CDR1 and CDR2 are LGHNA and YNFKEQ. In DNA, the CDR3 is TGTGCCAGCAGCCAAGATAAAGGGCGCAATCAGCCCCAGCATTTT. This gives the protein CASSQDKGRNQPQHF.

The sample holds a few counts of this clonotype. The chain employs TRBV7-9 and TRBJ2-5, with no clear D. CDR3 length: 16 residues. Germline CDR1 SEHNR, CDR2 FQNEAQ (reference sequence). Trimming took off 5 bases at V and 0 bases at J, with 16 bases between the two ends. CDR3 region: CASSPRVGLNQETQYF. The CDR3 nucleotides are TGTGCCAGCAGCCCCCGGGTTGGCCTGAACCAAGAGACCCAGTACTTC.

A few counts support this clonotype. This chain links TRBV7-2 with TRBJ2-2, with D uncertain. The V end was cut by 8 bases, the J end by 5 bases, with 15 bases between. Germline-derived CDR1 and CDR2 are SGHTA and FQGNSA. This CDR3 has 14 amino acids. The DNA for the CDR3 is TGTGCCAGCGATATCGCGAGAGCGACCGGGGAGCTGTTTTTT. Translated, it gives CASDIARATGELFF.

The chain links TRBV5-4 to TRBJ2-7; weak D call: TRBD1 (5 bases). Deletions cut 0 bases from V and 1 base from J, with 11 bases between. The CDR3 loop spans 15 amino acids. Per germline, CDR1 SGHNT and CDR2 YYREEE (reference sequence). This chain's CDR3 is CASSLALDSSYEQYF. CDR3 DNA sequence: TGTGCCAGCAGCTTGGCCTTAGACAGTTCCTACGAGCAGTACTTC.

Turning to this clonotype: No conserved phenylalanine or tryptophan is present at the end of the CDR3, so a read error is the likely explanation. The DNA is omitted, as the CDR3 cannot be located on it reliably, and the CDR3 follows TCRdb's listing. The J gene is TRBJ2-1, the V gene TRBV21-1; the table's D call of TRBD2 was not tested on the DNA. TRBV21-1 is given as a pseudogene. Counting both end residues, the CDR3 totals 12 amino acids. This CDR3 is CASSKPPLAGVR.

There are a few counts of this clonotype. The rearrangement joins TRBV27 to TRBJ1-1, with 9 nucleotides matching TRBD1. The CDR3 is made up of 16 amino acids. CDR1 is MNHEY and CDR2 is SMNVEV in the germline V gene (reference sequence). After removal of 6 bases from V and 6 bases from J, the junction contained 14 bases not matched to a gene. CDR3 bases: TGTGCCAGCAGAACCTTGACAGGGGGTCAAGGATCTGAAGCTTTCTTT. Encoded protein: CASRTLTGGQGSEAFF.